This passage covers 20 T cell receptor beta chains from one sample sequenced in a study of beta chain features in type 1 diabetes. Study-wide results and caveats: In all four CD4+ subsets, TCRB CDR3 length was significantly, moderately reduced in type 1 diabetes.

All of the isolated RNA was reverse transcribed, so expressed TCRB transcripts were sequenced. Some clones are missing from TCRdb's copy, which holds only in-frame ones; the method was immunoSEQ multiplex PCR. The data contain roughly 150,000 clones, roughly 60% of them seen just once; the ten biggest clones take up around 0.096%. These TCRs are of unknown antigen specificity. Material for sequencing was naive CD4+ T cells from blood. These receptors were collected from a man in his thirties or forties with type 1 diabetes.

CDR3 loop: CASSLTAAQNEKLFF. DNA of the CDR3: TGCGCCAGCAGCTTGACGGCAGCTCAAAATGAAAAACTGTTTTTT. The chain carries TRBV5-1 and TRBJ1-4, with no clear D. Trimming stripped 1 base from V and 5 bases from J, with 12 bases between. CDR1 is SGHRS and CDR2 is YFSETQ in the germline V gene. The CDR3 sequence is 15 residues long.

The chain recombines TRBV20-1 with TRBJ2-5; D is uncertain. The V end was cut by 6 bases, the J end by 7 bases, with 12 bases between. Germline V gene sequence: CDR1 DFQATT, CDR2 SNEGSKA (reference sequence). The CDR3 length is 11 residues. The CDR3 DNA follows: TGCAGTGCCCCACAGAAGGGGACCCAGTACTTC. Residues: CSAPQKGTQYF.

The CDR3 loop is CSVDGVRATTDTQYF. CDR3 DNA: TGCAGCGTTGACGGGGTGCGGGCTACAACAGATACGCAGTATTTT. The chain is built from TRBV29-1 and TRBJ2-3; possibly TRBD2 for D (5 bases). The CDR3 contains 15 residues. V shed 3 bases and J shed 3 bases, with 16 bases lying between them. Germline CDR1 is SQVTM and CDR2 is ANQGSEA.

A few counts support this clone. The chain combines TRBV30 with TRBJ1-2; a weak D match, TRBD1 (5 bases). The CDR3 has 14 amino acids. Trimming pared 3 bases from V and 1 base from J, leaving 12 bases between. CDR1 GTSNPN and CDR2 SVGIG come from the germline V gene (reference sequence). In DNA, the CDR3 is TGTGCCTGGAGCCGTCCAGGGTTTAACTATGGCTACACCTTC. It encodes CAWSRPGFNYGYTF.

CDR3 sequence: CASSLGSDPYEQYF. The CDR3 DNA is TGCGCCAGCAGCTTGGGTTCAGACCCCTACGAGCAGTACTTC. The chain is built from TRBV5-1 and TRBJ2-7; unclear D gene. CDR3 length: 14 amino acids. Germline V gene lookup returns CDR1 SGHRS and CDR2 YFSETQ. Deletions cut 0 bases from V and 2 bases from J, with 9 bases between.

The chain couples TRBV9 to TRBJ2-3; maybe TRBD2 (7 bases). Trimming left V 0 bases short and J 5 bases short, with 13 bases between. The CDR3 has 15 amino acids. Germline V gene data show CDR1 as SGDLS and CDR2 as YYNGEE. The DNA of the CDR3 is TGTGCCAGCAGCGTAGCCGGGGGGCAGATAGATACGCAGTATTTT. Translated: CASSVAGGQIDTQYF.

This chain uses TRBV27 with TRBJ1-6; TRBD1 aligns across 8 bases. Trimming at V came to 5 bases and at J to 2 bases, leaving 5 bases not matched to a gene. The CDR3 is 16 amino acids. The V gene's germline CDR1 is MNHEY and CDR2 SMNVEV (reference sequence). The DNA of the CDR3 is TGTGCCAGCAGTATAATACAGGGGGCCTATAATTCACCCCTCCACTTT. Translation gives CASSIIQGAYNSPLHF.

This clone was seen more than once but under ten times. V usage is TRBV23-1 and J usage is TRBJ2-4; D gene ambiguous. TRBV23-1 is sorted into the ORF group, with uncertain function. Trimming took off 4 bases at V and 14 bases at J, with 9 bases between the two ends. This CDR3 comprises 10 residues. CDR3 amino acids: CASSRLPEYF. In DNA, the CDR3 is TGCGCCAGCAGTCGATTACCCGAGTACTTC.

The chain is built from TRBV30 and TRBJ1-1; 8 bases are a match to TRBD1. CDR1 is GTSNPN, CDR2 SVGIG, per germline (reference sequence). The CDR3 sequence is 13 residues long. After removal of 4 bases from V and 7 bases from J, the junction contained 8 bases not matched to a gene. The CDR3 spells CAWTGGSGLEAFF. The DNA of the CDR3 is TGTGCCTGGACAGGGGGCTCTGGACTTGAAGCTTTCTTT.

The chain is built from TRBV5-6 and TRBJ2-3; the match to TRBD1 covers 7 bases. With V trimmed by 4 bases and J by 5 bases, 7 bases remained unmatched. This CDR3 contains 14 residues. Germline V gene data show CDR1 as SGHDT and CDR2 as YYEEEE. CDR3 DNA sequence: TGTGCCAGCAGCATCGGGACAGACGAAGATACGCAGTATTTT. Amino acid sequence: CASSIGTDEDTQYF.

V gene TRBV4-3 combines with J gene TRBJ2-7, with D tentatively TRBD1 (6 bases). V lost 1 base, J lost 0 bases, and 10 bases lay in between. There are 15 residues in the CDR3. The germline CDR1 and CDR2 sequences are LGHNA and YSLEER. This CDR3 reads CASSQATQGSYEQYF. The CDR3 nucleotides read TGCGCCAGCAGCCAAGCCACACAGGGCTCCTACGAGCAGTACTTC.

The chain employs TRBV7-9 and TRBJ2-1, with TRBD1 identical over 9 bases. The CDR3 runs to 13 residues. The germline V gene has CDR1 SEHNR and CDR2 FQNEAQ (reference sequence). Unmatched junction bases numbered 5, after V lost 7 bases and J lost 7 bases. The CDR3: CASIGTGRNEQFF. CDR3 sequence (DNA): TGTGCCAGCATCGGGACAGGGAGAAATGAGCAGTTCTTC. Filled out from reference TRBV7-9 and TRBJ2-1, the complete variable domain reads DTGVSQNPRHKITKRGQNVTFRCDPISEHNRLYWYRQTLGQGPEFLTYFQNEAQLEKSRLLSDRFSAERPKGSFSTLEIQRTEQGDSAMYLCASIGTGRNEQFFGPGTRLTVL.

The V gene is TRBV28, the J gene TRBJ2-7; D perhaps matches TRBD1 (5 bases). The V gene lost 7 bases and the J gene lost 2 bases, with 18 bases spanning the gap. The germline V gene has CDR1 MDHEN and CDR2 SYDVKM. The CDR3 is 15 amino acids. This chain's CDR3 is CASNPRQRATYEQYF. CDR3 DNA sequence: TGTGCCAGCAACCCAAGACAGCGAGCAACCTACGAGCAGTACTTC.

The chain recombines TRBV29-1 with TRBJ2-5, with D perhaps matching TRBD1 or TRBD2 (5 bases each). CDR3 length equals 15 residues. Trimming shortened V by 7 bases and J by 1 base, and 19 bases separated the two germline ends. Germline CDR1 and CDR2: SQVTM and ANQGSEA. CDR3 region: CSAPLPGRPQETQYF. DNA for the CDR3: TGCAGCGCCCCACTCCCGGGACGGCCCCAAGAGACCCAGTACTTC.

The chain is built from TRBV4-1 and TRBJ2-5; possible D gene TRBD1, 6 bases. Per the germline V gene, CDR1 is MGHRA and CDR2 is YSYEKL. The CDR3 totals 15 residues. V was pared by 4 bases and J by 2 bases, with 14 bases between. CDR3 protein: CASSPLERGQETQYF. The DNA for the CDR3 is TGCGCCAGCAGCCCCTTAGAGAGGGGGCAAGAGACCCAGTACTTC.

The chain joins TRBV29-1 to TRBJ2-1; possible D gene TRBD2, 5 bases. Germline loops: CDR1 SQVTM, CDR2 ANQGSEA. Trimming pared 3 bases from V and 6 bases from J, leaving 15 bases between. The CDR3 extends over 14 amino acids. The CDR3 sequence is CSVETSGRRNEQFF. The CDR3 coding sequence is TGCAGCGTTGAGACCTCGGGGAGACGCAATGAGCAGTTCTTC.

CDR3 residues: CASSPAGGRFGTQYF. The CDR3 nucleotides read TGTGCCAGCTCCCCTGCGGGGGGCCGGTTCGGTACGCAGTATTTT. The chain links TRBV28 to TRBJ2-3, with 8 bases that match TRBD2. This CDR3 region has 15 residues. Germline loops: CDR1 MDHEN, CDR2 SYDVKM. Germline trimming cut 8 bases from V and 8 bases from J; bases unmatched to any gene: 15.

The rearrangement uses TRBV30 and TRBJ2-7; weak D call: TRBD1 (5 bases). The CDR3 has 12 residues. V was clipped by 4 bases and J by 0 bases, with 7 bases between them. Germline V gene lookup returns CDR1 GTSNPN and CDR2 SVGIG (reference sequence). CDR3 in DNA: TGTGCCTGGACAGGGAACTCCTACGAGCAGTACTTC. It specifies CAWTGNSYEQYF.

This clone was counted only a few times. V and J are TRBV25-1 and TRBJ2-1; possibly TRBD2 for D (5 bases). Germline V gene sequence: CDR1 MGHDK, CDR2 SYGVNS. This CDR3 has 12 residues. The V end lost 8 bases, the J end lost 4 bases, and 9 bases lay between the germline ends. The CDR3 region is CASRGSYNEQFF. The CDR3 bases are TGTGCCAGCCGGGGATCTTACAATGAGCAGTTCTTC. Together with reference TRBV25-1 and TRBJ2-1, the CDR3 gives the full variable domain: EADIYQTPRYLVIGTGKKITLECSQTMGHDKMYWYQQDPGMELHLIHYSYGVNSTEKGDLSSESTVSRIRTEHFPLTLESARPSHTSQYLCASRGSYNEQFFGPGTRLTVL.

This chain links TRBV25-1 with TRBJ2-1; 13 bases fit TRBD2. Trimming cost V 4 bases and J 4 bases; bases outside gene matches: 7. The CDR3 is 17 amino acids. Germline V gene lookup returns CDR1 MGHDK and CDR2 SYGVNS. CDR3 residues: CASSARPGLAGYNEQFF. Here the CDR3 DNA reads TGTGCCAGCAGTGCCCGTCCGGGACTAGCGGGGTACAATGAGCAGTTCTTC.